The sequence of this TCR beta chain was determined in a study of cytomegalovirus exposure and HLA in healthy donors. Both 60 Vbeta primers and 13 Jbeta primers went into the PCR. Measured with immunoSEQ multiplex PCR; TCRdb has only the in-frame clones, and not every one. The sample yields approximately 180,000 clones, around 80% seen once. This clone was observed once. The source is an older woman in good health and CMV-seropositive. Sequencing input: PBMCs.

Written as DNA, the CDR3 is TGTGCCAGCATTCCAGGGACAGGGAAAACCTACGAGCAGTACTTC. Residues: CASIPGTGKTYEQYF. The rearrangement links TRBV2 to TRBJ2-7; 9 nucleotides line up with TRBD1. Per germline, CDR1 SNHLY and CDR2 FYNNEI. The CDR3 covers 15 residues. J lost 2 bases, V lost 7 bases, and 9 bases had no gene match.